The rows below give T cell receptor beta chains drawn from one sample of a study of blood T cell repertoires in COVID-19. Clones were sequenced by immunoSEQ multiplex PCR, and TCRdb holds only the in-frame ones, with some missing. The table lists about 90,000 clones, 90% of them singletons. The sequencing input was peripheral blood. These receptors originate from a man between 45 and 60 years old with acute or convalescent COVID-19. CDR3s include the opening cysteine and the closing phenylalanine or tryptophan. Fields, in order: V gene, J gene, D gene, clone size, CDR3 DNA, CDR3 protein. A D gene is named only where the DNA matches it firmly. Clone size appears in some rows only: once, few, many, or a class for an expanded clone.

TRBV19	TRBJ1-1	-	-	TGTGCCAGTAGTATCGGAGGGTACACTGAAGCTTTCTTT	CASSIGGYTEAFF
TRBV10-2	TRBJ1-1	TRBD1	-	TGCGCCAGCAGTGAGTCTTCAGGGGGAATAGCGCGCACTGAAGCTTTCTTT	CASSESSGGIARTEAFF
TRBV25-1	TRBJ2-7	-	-	TGTGCCAGCCCAGGGGTCTACGAGCAGTACTTC	CASPGVYEQYF
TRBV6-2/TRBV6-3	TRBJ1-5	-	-	TGTGCCAGCAGTTACTTCGCCCCAAGGGGGGGAGATAGCAATCAGCCCCAGCATTTT	CASSYFAPRGGDSNQPQHF
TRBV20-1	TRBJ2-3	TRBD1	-	TGCAGTGCTAGTAGGGGGCAGGGCACAGATACGCAGTATTTT	CSASRGQGTDTQYF
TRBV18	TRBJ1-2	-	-	TGTGCCAGCTCCGAGACAGGTGGCTACACCTTC	CASSETGGYTF
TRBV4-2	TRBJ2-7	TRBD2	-	TGTGCCAGCAGCCAAGACCTTTCCACTAGCGGGAGCTCCTACGAGCAGTACTTC	CASSQDLSTSGSSYEQYF
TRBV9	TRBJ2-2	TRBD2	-	TGTGCCAGCGACCTAAGGGGAGGGCACTTGAACACCGGGGAGCTGTTTTTT	CASDLRGGHLNTGELFF
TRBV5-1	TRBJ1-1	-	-	TGCGCCAGCAGCTTGGTTCTGGGGAGGGTCACTGAAGCTTTCTTT	CASSLVLGRVTEAFF
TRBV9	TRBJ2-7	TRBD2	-	TGTGCCAGCAGCGTAACTAGCGGGAAAGGTAACGAGCAGTACTTC	CASSVTSGKGNEQYF
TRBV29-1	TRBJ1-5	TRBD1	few	TGCAGCGCGCCTACTAACAGGGGTGGAAGCAATCAGCCCCAGCATTTT	CSAPTNRGGSNQPQHF